The table lists the clone carrying this TCR beta chain with a few counts. Its antigen is not identified. This entry is derived from a study of beta chain features in type 1 diabetes. Study-wide results and limits: Type 1 diabetes patients had TCRB CDR3s that were shorter (moderately but significantly so) in all four CD4+ subsets.

Trimming removed 6 bases from V and 3 bases from J, with 14 bases in between. The germline V gene has CDR1 MGHDK and CDR2 SYGVNS. This CDR3 has 14 amino acids. Isolated RNA was reverse transcribed in full, so expressed TCRB transcripts were sequenced. TCRdb's copy holds only in-frame clones and misses some; the assay was immunoSEQ multiplex PCR. The sample records nearly 700,000 clones, around 15% being singletons. This receptor was taken from a man younger than 30 with type 1 diabetes. The sequencing input was naive CD4+ T cells from blood. The J gene is TRBJ1-1, the V gene TRBV25-1; D gene ambiguous. The CDR3 bases are TGTGCCAGCAGGAGAACAGCTCGTCACACTGAAGCTTTCTTT. It translates to CASRRTARHTEAFF.